A single count supports the clone carrying this TCR beta chain. The method was immunoSEQ multiplex PCR; TCRdb's version includes in-frame clones alone and lacks a portion of them. The table includes roughly 55,000 clones, roughly 95% detected once. The data belong to a study of control samples from healthy donors and cancer patients. V was cut by 1 base and J by 2 bases, with 9 bases left in between. The CDR3 is 14 residues long. Germline V gene data show CDR1 as MNHNS and CDR2 as SASEGT. The chain couples TRBV6-1 to TRBJ2-7, with a weak D call TRBD1 (6 bases). The receptor was isolated from a woman between 18 and 30 years old in good health. The sample comprised blood. This chain's CDR3 is CASSEGQEAYEQYF. The CDR3 DNA sequence: TGTGCCAGCAGTGAAGGACAGGAGGCCTACGAGCAGTACTTC.